This TCR beta chain was identified in a study of blood T cells in healthy people across ages. General study findings and limits: The study found more naive CD4+ cells and higher diversity in long-lived than aged donors.

With regard to this clonotype: The antigen remains unidentified.

Isolation recovered at least 7 million PBMCs from every sample. It was with a sample-barcoded 5' primer and a J-beta primer mix that a second PCR of roughly 7 to 11 cycles was run. TCRdb re-analysed the 5' RACE reads in MiXCR, keeping a single row per CDR3 protein. The repertoire holds around 800,000 distinct CDR3 sequences, approximately 55% seen once, with approximately 40% in the top ten. CDR1 SGHRS and CDR2 YFSETQ come from the germline V gene. CDR3 length equals 16 residues. V lost 3 bases to trimming and J lost 8 bases; unmatched junction nucleotides: 14. The V and J genes are TRBV5-1 and TRBJ2-1, with 7 bases identical to TRBD2. This receptor was identified in an elderly man in good health. Sequences were obtained from blood. In nucleotides, the CDR3 is TGCGCCAGCAGCTCGGCGGGCGCGGGAGAAGGGTATGAGCAGTTCTTC. It translates to CASSSAGAGEGYEQFF.